The 30 T cell receptor beta chains presented below share a single source sample, sequenced in a study of blood T cell repertoires in COVID-19. The protocol was immunoSEQ multiplex PCR, while the TCRdb copy is restricted to in-frame clones and leaves out a portion. The sample shows over 100,000 clones, roughly three quarters of them seen only once. The sample comprised peripheral blood. These receptor sequences come from a woman aged 70-85 years with acute or convalescent COVID-19.

The chain carries TRBV5-1 and TRBJ1-2, with D perhaps matching TRBD1 (6 bases). CDR1 is SGHRS, CDR2 YFSETQ, per germline. Trimming shortened V by 0 bases and J by 3 bases, and 9 bases separated the two germline ends. CDR3 length: 14 residues. The CDR3 DNA reads TGCGCCAGCAGCTTGGCCGACAGGTACTATGGCTACACCTTC. It is translated as CASSLADRYYGYTF.

The rearrangement joins TRBV24-1 to TRBJ2-1, with D hard to call. The CDR3 loop spans 13 amino acids. V was pared by 2 bases and J by 3 bases, with 4 bases between. Germline lookup yields CDR1 KGHDR and CDR2 SFDVKD. The CDR3, as DNA: TGTGCCACCAGTGATTCCTACTACAATGAGCAGTTCTTC. As protein: CATSDSYYNEQFF.

The V call is TRBV23-1, the J call TRBJ1-6; D call uncertain. TRBV23-1 belongs to the ORF category, with a function that is uncertain. V gave up 0 bases and J gave up 7 bases, with 4 bases separating them. This CDR3 is 13 amino acids long. The CDR3 region is CASSQSANSPLHF. The CDR3 DNA follows: TGCGCCAGCAGTCAATCTGCGAATTCACCCCTCCACTTT.

This chain uses TRBV10-3 with TRBJ1-1, with TRBD1 matching over 7 bases. This CDR3 contains 17 residues. Trimming removed 6 bases from V and 0 bases from J; junction bases left unmatched: 13. Germline lookup yields CDR1 ENHRY and CDR2 SYGVKD. The CDR3 here is CAISLTGLPSMNTEAFF. CDR3 DNA: TGTGCCATCAGCTTGACAGGGCTTCCTAGCATGAACACTGAAGCTTTCTTT.

This rearrangement joins TRBV7-9 to TRBJ1-2; D call uncertain. This CDR3 is built from 13 residues. In germline, CDR1 is SEHNR, CDR2 FQNEAQ (reference sequence). V was shortened by 2 bases and J by 8 bases, with 12 bases between the two germline ends. The CDR3 nucleotides are TGTGCCAGCAGCTTACTGCAGGCCGAGGGCTACACCTTC. Its translation: CASSLLQAEGYTF.

This rearrangement joins TRBV5-4 to TRBJ2-1; D perhaps matches TRBD2 (5 bases). Trimming removed 4 bases from V and 7 bases from J, with 15 bases in between. CDR1 and CDR2 from the germline V gene are SGHNT and YYREEE (reference sequence). The CDR3 is 14 residues long. The CDR3 nucleotides read TGTGCCAGCAGCCCCGCAACTAAGCGGAATGAGCAGTTCTTC. Translating it yields CASSPATKRNEQFF.

This chain uses TRBV6-1 with TRBJ1-1; weak D call: TRBD1 (6 bases). V shed 1 base and J shed 6 bases, with 15 bases lying between them. The CDR3 contains 15 residues. The V gene's germline CDR1 is MNHNS and CDR2 SASEGT. The CDR3: CASSEGTVEGAEAFF. The CDR3 DNA reads as TGTGCCAGCAGTGAAGGGACAGTTGAGGGTGCTGAAGCTTTCTTT.

The rearrangement joins TRBV29-1 to TRBJ2-1; 13 bases are shared with TRBD2. The CDR3 covers 15 residues. V dropped 7 bases and J dropped 10; count of bases not matched to a gene: 13. Germline V lookup: CDR1 SQVTM, CDR2 ANQGSEA. DNA for the CDR3: TGCAGCGCTCACCGGGGACTAGCGGGACACGGGGAGCAGTTCTTC. Protein: CSAHRGLAGHGEQFF.

The chain carries TRBV5-6 and TRBJ2-3, with D tentatively TRBD1 (6 bases). The CDR3 is 17 residues long. Looked up from germline, CDR1 is SGHDT and CDR2 is YYEEEE. With 0 bases removed from V and 4 bases from J, the gap between germline ends came to 18 bases. CDR3 DNA sequence: TGTGCCAGCAGCTTGGGGGGTCCCGGGACATTCGCAGATACGCAGTATTTT. Its translation is CASSLGGPGTFADTQYF.

The sample holds one count of this clone. The CDR3 sequence: CASRRTDLNEKLFF. DNA of the CDR3: TGTGCCAGCAGGAGGACAGACCTTAATGAAAAACTGTTTTTT. The chain recombines TRBV2 with TRBJ1-4, with D tentatively TRBD1 (6 bases). V dropped 6 bases and J dropped 4 bases, with 12 bases sitting between them. CDR3 length: 14 amino acids. Germline V CDR1 and CDR2: SNHLY, FYNNEI. The full variable domain, its missing parts supplied by reference TRBV2 and TRBJ1-4, is EPEVTQTPSHQVTQMGQEVILRCVPISNHLYFYWYRQILGQKVEFLVSFYNNEISEKSEIFDDQFSVERPDGSNFTLKIRSTKLEDSAMYFCASRRTDLNEKLFFGSGTQLSVL.

The chain has TRBV15 and TRBJ1-2, with 9 bases matching TRBD1. Per the germline V gene, CDR1 is LNHNV and CDR2 is YYDKDF (reference sequence). This CDR3 comprises 14 residues. The V and J ends lost 3 bases and 5 bases, in that order; junction bases with no gene match: 4. CDR3 sequence reads: CATSRGGQGYGYTF. The CDR3 DNA reads as TGTGCCACCAGCAGGGGGGGACAGGGATATGGCTACACCTTC.

V is TRBV2 and J is TRBJ1-4, with TRBD1 matching over 7 bases. Trimming at V came to 3 bases and at J to 8 bases, leaving 3 bases not matched to a gene. CDR1 and CDR2 from the germline V gene are SNHLY and FYNNEI. The CDR3 loop spans 13 amino acids. The CDR3 sequence is CASSDPRGEKLFF. For the CDR3, the DNA is TGTGCCAGCAGTGACCCCAGGGGGGAAAAACTGTTTTTT.

The chain uses TRBV19 and TRBJ2-1; 12 positions agree with TRBD2. Trimming at V came to 4 bases and at J to 2 bases, leaving 6 bases not matched to a gene. In germline, CDR1 is LNHDA, CDR2 SQIVND (reference sequence). The CDR3 sequence is 17 residues long. CDR3 coding DNA: TGTGCCAGTAGTAAGCTAGCGGGGGGGGTGACCTACAATGAGCAGTTCTTC. This sequence encodes CASSKLAGGVTYNEQFF.

Only a few counts were recorded for this clone. This chain links TRBV6-2 or TRBV6-3 with TRBJ1-2; TRBD1 might be the D (5 bases). V lost 0 bases and J lost 4, with 12 bases in between. The germline V gene encodes CDR1 MNHEY and CDR2 SVGEGT. The CDR3 spans 15 residues. CDR3 nucleotides: TGTGCCAGCAGTTACTCAGTTTCAGGGTCCTATGGCTACACCTTC. This encodes CASSYSVSGSYGYTF.

The rearrangement joins TRBV5-1 to TRBJ1-2, with TRBD1 identical over 10 bases. This CDR3 has 14 amino acids. Germline V gene sequence: CDR1 SGHRS, CDR2 YFSETQ. Germline trimming cut 4 bases from V and 6 bases from J; bases unmatched to any gene: 6. CDR3 sequence reads: CASSLAGTGDGYTF. DNA of the CDR3: TGCGCCAGCAGCCTTGCCGGGACAGGGGATGGCTACACCTTC. The whole variable domain, filled in from reference TRBV5-1 and TRBJ1-2, reads KAGVTQTPRYLIKTRGQQVTLSCSPISGHRSVSWYQQTPGQGLQFLFEYFSETQRNKGNFPGRFSGRQFSNSRSEMNVSTLELGDSALYLCASSLAGTGDGYTFGSGTRLTVV.

This clone was counted between two and nine times. This chain joins TRBV5-4 and TRBJ1-3; 8 nucleotides agree with TRBD1. The CDR3 is made up of 14 amino acids. The junction had 7 bases not matched to a gene; V was cut back by 3 bases and J by 8 bases. Germline values: CDR1 SGHNT, CDR2 YYREEE (reference sequence). The CDR3, as DNA: TGTGCCAGCAGCTCCCGTACAGGGGGAGACACCATATATTTT. Protein sequence: CASSSRTGGDTIYF. The whole variable domain, remainder taken from reference TRBV5-4 and TRBJ1-3, is ETGVTQSPTHLIKTRGQQVTLRCSSQSGHNTVSWYQQALGQGPQFIFQYYREEENGRGNFPPRFSGLQFPNYSSELNVNALELDDSALYLCASSSRTGGDTIYFGEGSWLTVV.

The genes are TRBV28 and TRBJ2-3, with D perhaps matching TRBD1 (7 bases). Germline-derived CDR1 and CDR2 are MDHEN and SYDVKM. Trimming shortened V by 3 bases and J by 0 bases, and 10 bases separated the two germline ends. The CDR3 runs 15 residues. The CDR3 is CASSFRGTSTDTQYF. CDR3 nucleotides: TGTGCCAGCAGTTTCAGGGGGACTAGCACAGATACGCAGTATTTT. The entire variable domain, with the rest obtained from reference TRBV28 and TRBJ2-3, is as follows: DVKVTQSSRYLVKRTGEKVFLECVQDMDHENMFWYRQDPGLGLRLIYFSYDVKMKEKGDIPEGYSVSREKKERFSLILESASTNQTSMYLCASSFRGTSTDTQYFGPGTRLTVL.

The chain has TRBV5-4 and TRBJ2-3, with D tentatively TRBD2 (6 bases). Trimming stripped 1 base from V and 3 bases from J, with 9 bases between. The CDR3 is 14 amino acids. Germline CDR1 reads SGHNT; CDR2 reads YYREEE (reference sequence). This CDR3 is CASSLHRGTDTQYF. DNA of the CDR3: TGTGCCAGCAGCTTGCATCGGGGGACAGATACGCAGTATTTT.

The gene calls are TRBV10-3 and TRBJ2-3, with D maybe TRBD2 (6 bases). Germline CDR1 and CDR2: ENHRY and SYGVKD. The CDR3 extends over 16 amino acids. V gave up 8 bases and J gave up 3 bases, with 21 bases separating them. The CDR3 nucleotides are TGTGCCATCGGTAAGCGGGCCGACCCAGGAACAGATACGCAGTATTTT. It translates to CAIGKRADPGTDTQYF.

The J gene is TRBJ1-5, the V gene TRBV4-3, with 10 bases aligning to TRBD1. The CDR3 sequence is 15 residues long. CDR1 is LGHNA and CDR2 is YSLEER in the germline V gene. V was pared by 4 bases and J by 4 bases, with 4 bases of the junction left unmatched. Here the CDR3 DNA reads TGCGCCAGCAGCCGAAGACAGGGGGCGAATCAGCCCCAGCATTTT. This codes for CASSRRQGANQPQHF.

This chain joins TRBV5-1 and TRBJ2-6, with 7 positions matching TRBD1. The CDR3 loop spans 15 amino acids. Trimming removed 4 bases from V and 2 bases from J; junction bases left unmatched: 3. Germline assignment: CDR1 SGHRS and CDR2 YFSETQ. CDR3 protein: CASSLGTAGANVLTF. CDR3 DNA sequence: TGCGCCAGCAGCCTAGGGACAGCTGGGGCCAACGTCCTGACTTTC.

The chain has TRBV7-2 and TRBJ2-7, with 10 bases fitting TRBD1. The CDR3 is 17 residues long. Germline V gene lookup returns CDR1 SGHTA and CDR2 FQGNSA. The ends lost 2 bases at V and 0 bases at J; junction bases unmatched: 7. The CDR3 DNA sequence: TGTGCCAGCAGCTTACGCCCCCGGGACAGGGGCTCCTACGAGCAGTACTTC. Encoded protein: CASSLRPRDRGSYEQYF.

This clone was recorded a few times. This chain links TRBV6-5 with TRBJ2-7; a weak D match, TRBD2 (5 bases). This CDR3 comprises 13 residues. Germline lookup yields CDR1 MNHEY and CDR2 SVGAGI. With 2 bases removed from V and 7 bases from J, the gap between germline ends came to 12 bases. CDR3 nucleotides: TGTGCCAGCAGTTACGCCGGCCCGGGGGAGCAGTACTTC. It codes for CASSYAGPGEQYF.

The chain is built from TRBV5-1 and TRBJ2-1; 10 nucleotides line up with TRBD2. Germline values: CDR1 SGHRS, CDR2 YFSETQ. CDR3 length: 17 amino acids. V lost 0 bases and J lost 4; bases outside the gene matches: 7. CDR3: CASSLGLASGSYNEQFF. In nucleotides, the CDR3 is TGCGCCAGCAGCTTGGGCCTGGCTAGCGGGAGTTACAATGAGCAGTTCTTC.

This chain links TRBV2 with TRBJ1-3; tentative D call: TRBD1 (5 bases). This CDR3 has 12 residues. Deletions cut 6 bases from V and 2 bases from J, with 5 bases between. CDR1 and CDR2 (germline): SNHLY, FYNNEI. The CDR3 sequence is CASSRAGNTIYF. The CDR3 DNA reads as TGTGCCAGCAGCAGGGCTGGAAACACCATATATTTT.

This clone was seen more than once but under ten times. This chain links TRBV27 with TRBJ2-5; 10 nucleotides line up with TRBD2. The CDR3 contains 15 residues. CDR1 MNHEY and CDR2 SMNVEV come from the germline V gene (reference sequence). V lost 5 bases and J lost 4; bases outside the gene matches: 7. The CDR3 here is CASSPGLATAETQYF. In DNA form, the CDR3 reads TGTGCCAGCAGTCCGGGACTAGCGACGGCAGAGACCCAGTACTTC.

This clone was observed at least ten times. The V call is TRBV6-1, the J call TRBJ1-3; D perhaps matches TRBD1 (6 bases). CDR1 is MNHNS and CDR2 is SASEGT in the germline V gene. The CDR3 length is 14 residues. The ends were cut back, 3 bases at V and 5 bases at J, with 11 bases in the middle. The DNA for the CDR3 is TGTGCCAGCAGTGATCGGGACACTAGAAACACCATATATTTT. Translating gives CASSDRDTRNTIYF.

The gene calls are TRBV19 and TRBJ1-1; D possibly corresponds to TRBD1 (5 bases). Germline V gene lookup returns CDR1 LNHDA and CDR2 SQIVND (reference sequence). This CDR3 is 17 amino acids long. V was trimmed by 3 bases and J by 0 bases, leaving 17 bases between them. The CDR3 spells CASSMGRATSMNTEAFF. In nucleotides, the CDR3 is TGTGCCAGTAGTATGGGCAGGGCAACTAGCATGAACACTGAAGCTTTCTTT.

The chain combines TRBV19 with TRBJ2-4; 8 bases are shared with TRBD1. Germline CDR1 is LNHDA and CDR2 is SQIVND (reference sequence). Unmatched junction bases numbered 6, after V lost 5 bases and J lost 9 bases. CDR3 length equals 13 residues. Here the CDR3 DNA reads TGTGCCAGTAGTCTCGACAGGGGAGGCATTCAGTACTTC. Translation: CASSLDRGGIQYF.

This clone was counted a few times. This sequence joins TRBV7-2 and TRBJ2-7; 7 nucleotides agree with TRBD2. V was pared by 2 bases and J by 3 bases, with 7 bases of the junction left unmatched. Germline CDR1 reads SGHTA; CDR2 reads FQGNSA. The CDR3 loop spans 15 amino acids. As DNA, the CDR3 is TGTGCCAGCAGCTTAATCGGGACTACCCTCTACGAGCAGTACTTC. As protein: CASSLIGTTLYEQYF.